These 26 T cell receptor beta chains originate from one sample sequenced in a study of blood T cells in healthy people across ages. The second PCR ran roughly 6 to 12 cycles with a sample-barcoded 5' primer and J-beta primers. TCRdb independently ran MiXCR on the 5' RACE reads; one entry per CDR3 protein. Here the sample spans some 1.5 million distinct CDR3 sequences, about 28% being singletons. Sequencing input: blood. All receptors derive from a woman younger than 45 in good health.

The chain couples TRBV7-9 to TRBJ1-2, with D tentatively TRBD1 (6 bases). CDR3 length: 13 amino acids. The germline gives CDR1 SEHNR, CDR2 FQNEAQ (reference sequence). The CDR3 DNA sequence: TGTACCGGCAGCTTAGGACAGAACTATGGCTACACCTTC. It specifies CTGSLGQNYGYTF. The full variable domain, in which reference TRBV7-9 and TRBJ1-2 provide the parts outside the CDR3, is DTGVSQNPRHKITKRGQNVTFRCDPISEHNRLYWYRQTLGQGPEFLTYFQNEAQLEKSRLLSDRFSAERPKGSFSTLEIQRTEQGDSAMYLCTGSLGQNYGYTFGSGTRLTVV.

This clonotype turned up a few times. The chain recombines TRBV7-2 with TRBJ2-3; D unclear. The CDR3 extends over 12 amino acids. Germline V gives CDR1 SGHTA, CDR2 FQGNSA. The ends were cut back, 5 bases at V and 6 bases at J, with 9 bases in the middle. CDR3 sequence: CASSAVADTQYF. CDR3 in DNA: TGTGCCAGCAGCGCCGTCGCCGATACGCAGTATTTT.

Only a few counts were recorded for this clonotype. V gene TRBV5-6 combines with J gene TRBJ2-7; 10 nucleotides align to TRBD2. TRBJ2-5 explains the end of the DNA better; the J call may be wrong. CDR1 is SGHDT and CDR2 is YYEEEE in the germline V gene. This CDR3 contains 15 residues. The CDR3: CASSAVAGGGGTQYF. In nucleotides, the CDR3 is TGTGCCAGCAGCGCCGTAGCGGGGGGAGGGGGGACCCAGTACTTC.

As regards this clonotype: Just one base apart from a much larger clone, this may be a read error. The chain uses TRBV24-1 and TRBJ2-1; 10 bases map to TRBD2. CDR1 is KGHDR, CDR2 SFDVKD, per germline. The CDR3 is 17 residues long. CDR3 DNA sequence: TGTGCCACCAGTGAGGTTAGCGGGGGGAGCGCCTACAATGAACAGTTCTTC. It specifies CATSEVSGGSAYNEQFF.

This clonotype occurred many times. The CDR3 protein is CASSPLGSGRLNEQFF. In nucleotides, the CDR3 is TGTGCCAGCAGCCCCCTAGGGTCCGGCCGTCTAAATGAGCAGTTCTTC. V usage is TRBV9 and J usage is TRBJ2-1; no definite D call. This CDR3 is 16 amino acids long. The germline V and J ends were trimmed by 4 bases and 7 bases, with 21 bases remaining between them. The germline CDR1 and CDR2 sequences are SGDLS and YYNGEE. Filled out from reference TRBV9 and TRBJ2-1, the complete variable domain reads DSGVTQTPKHLITATGQRVTLRCSPRSGDLSVYWYQQSLDQGLQFLIQYYNGEERAKGNILERFSAQQFPDLHSELNLSSLELGDSALYFCASSPLGSGRLNEQFFGPGTRLTVL.

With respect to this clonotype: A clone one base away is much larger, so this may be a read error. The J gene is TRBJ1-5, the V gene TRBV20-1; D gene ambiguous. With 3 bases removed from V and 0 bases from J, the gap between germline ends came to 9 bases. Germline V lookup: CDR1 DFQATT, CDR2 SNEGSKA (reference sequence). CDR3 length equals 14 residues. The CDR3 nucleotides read TGCAGTGCTAGTGGTTTAAATAGCAATCAGCCCCAGCATTTT. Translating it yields CSASGLNSNQPQHF.

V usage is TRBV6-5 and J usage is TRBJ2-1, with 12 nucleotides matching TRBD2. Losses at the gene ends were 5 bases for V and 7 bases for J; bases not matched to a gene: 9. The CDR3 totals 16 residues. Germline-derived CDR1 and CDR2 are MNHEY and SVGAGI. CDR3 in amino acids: CASSRTLAGGDNEQFF. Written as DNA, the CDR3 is TGTGCCAGCAGTAGGACCCTAGCGGGAGGGGATAATGAGCAGTTCTTC.

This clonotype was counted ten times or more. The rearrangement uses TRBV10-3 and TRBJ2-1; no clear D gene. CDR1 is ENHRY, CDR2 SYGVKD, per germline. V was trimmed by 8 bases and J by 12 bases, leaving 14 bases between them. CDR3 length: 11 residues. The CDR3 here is CAILDWERQFF. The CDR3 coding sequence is TGTGCCATCCTCGACTGGGAAAGGCAGTTCTTC.

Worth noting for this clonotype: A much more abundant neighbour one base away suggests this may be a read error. DNA for the CDR3: TGCAGTGCTAGTGGGACAGCTGACTATGGCTACACCTTC. This sequence encodes CSASGTADYGYTF. The chain carries TRBV20-1 and TRBJ1-2; 7 bases are a match to TRBD1. V lost 3 bases to trimming and J lost 3 bases; unmatched junction nucleotides: 4. The CDR3 is 13 amino acids. The germline V gene has CDR1 DFQATT and CDR2 SNEGSKA (reference sequence).

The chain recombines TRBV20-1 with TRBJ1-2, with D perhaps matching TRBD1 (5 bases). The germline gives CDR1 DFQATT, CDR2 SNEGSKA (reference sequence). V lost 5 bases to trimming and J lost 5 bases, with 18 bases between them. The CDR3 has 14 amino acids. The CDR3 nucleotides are TGCAGTGCTCCTAGGGCGGGCGGGGGTTATGGCTACACCTTC. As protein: CSAPRAGGGYGYTF.

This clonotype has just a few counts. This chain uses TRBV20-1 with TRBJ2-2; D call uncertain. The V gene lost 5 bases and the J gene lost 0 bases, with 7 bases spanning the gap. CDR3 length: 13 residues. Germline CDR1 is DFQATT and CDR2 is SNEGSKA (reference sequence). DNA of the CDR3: TGCAGTGCTCACGAAACGAACACCGGGGAGCTGTTTTTT. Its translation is CSAHETNTGELFF.

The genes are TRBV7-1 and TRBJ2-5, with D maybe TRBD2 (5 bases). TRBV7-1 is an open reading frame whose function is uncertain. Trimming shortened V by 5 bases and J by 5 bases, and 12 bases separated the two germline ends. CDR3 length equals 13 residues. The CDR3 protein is CASSASEGETQYF. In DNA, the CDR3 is TGTGCCAGCAGCGCCAGCGAGGGCGAGACCCAGTACTTC.

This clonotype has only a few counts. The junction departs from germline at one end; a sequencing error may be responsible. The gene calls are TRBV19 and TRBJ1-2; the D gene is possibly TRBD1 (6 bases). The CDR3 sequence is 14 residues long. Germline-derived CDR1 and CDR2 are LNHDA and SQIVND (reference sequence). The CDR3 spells CASGIGEQGTGYTF. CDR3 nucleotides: TGTGCCAGTGGTATAGGGGAACAGGGAACAGGCTACACCTTC.

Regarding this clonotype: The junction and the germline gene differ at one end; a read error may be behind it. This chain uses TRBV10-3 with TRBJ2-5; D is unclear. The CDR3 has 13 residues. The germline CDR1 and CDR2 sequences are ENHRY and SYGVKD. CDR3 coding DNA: TGTGCCGTCAGTGAATCAGTCGGAGAGACCCAGTACTTC. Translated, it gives CAVSESVGETQYF.

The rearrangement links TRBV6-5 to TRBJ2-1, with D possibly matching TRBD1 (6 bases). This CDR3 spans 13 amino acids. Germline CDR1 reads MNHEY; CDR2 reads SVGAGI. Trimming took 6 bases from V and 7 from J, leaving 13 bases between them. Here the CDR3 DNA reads TGTGCCAGCAGGTACGATAGGGGGAATGAGCAGTTCTTC. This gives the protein CASRYDRGNEQFF.

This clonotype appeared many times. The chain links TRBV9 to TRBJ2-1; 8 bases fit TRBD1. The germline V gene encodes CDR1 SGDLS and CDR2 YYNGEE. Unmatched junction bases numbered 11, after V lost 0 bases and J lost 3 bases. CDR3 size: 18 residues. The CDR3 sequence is CASSVDGTGRNVYNEQFF. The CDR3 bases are TGTGCCAGCAGCGTAGATGGGACAGGCAGGAACGTCTACAATGAGCAGTTCTTC.

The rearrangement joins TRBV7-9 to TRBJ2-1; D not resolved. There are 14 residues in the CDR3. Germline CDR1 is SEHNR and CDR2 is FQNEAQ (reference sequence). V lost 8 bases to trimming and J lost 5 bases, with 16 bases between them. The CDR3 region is CASYSVLENNEQFF. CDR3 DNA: TGTGCCAGCTATTCTGTATTGGAGAACAATGAGCAGTTCTTC.

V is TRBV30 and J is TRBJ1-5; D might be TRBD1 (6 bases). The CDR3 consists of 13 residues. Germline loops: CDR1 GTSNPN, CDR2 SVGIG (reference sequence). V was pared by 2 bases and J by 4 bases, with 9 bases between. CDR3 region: CAWSTDSNQPQHF. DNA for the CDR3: TGTGCCTGGAGTACGGACAGTAATCAGCCCCAGCATTTT.

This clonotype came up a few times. The DNA of the CDR3 is TGTGCCAGCAGCACCAGGGAGCGGGATGGGGAATTCAATGAGCAGTTCTTC. This sequence encodes CASSTRERDGEFNEQFF. The chain links TRBV21-1 to TRBJ2-1; the DNA was not compared with TRBD2, the D call given in the table. TRBV21-1 is annotated as a pseudogene. CDR3 length: 17 amino acids.

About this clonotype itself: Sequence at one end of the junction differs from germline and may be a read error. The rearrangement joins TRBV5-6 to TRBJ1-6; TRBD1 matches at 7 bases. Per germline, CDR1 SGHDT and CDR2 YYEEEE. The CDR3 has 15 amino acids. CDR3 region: CASSFGQETNSPPHF. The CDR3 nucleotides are TGTGCCAGCAGCTTCGGACAGGAAACGAATTCACCCCCCCACTTT.

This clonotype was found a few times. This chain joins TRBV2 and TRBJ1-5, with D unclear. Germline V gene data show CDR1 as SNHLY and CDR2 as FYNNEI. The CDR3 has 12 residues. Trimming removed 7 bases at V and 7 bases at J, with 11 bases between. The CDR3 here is CASNWGGQPQHF. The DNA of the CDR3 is TGTGCCAGCAATTGGGGTGGCCAGCCCCAGCATTTT.

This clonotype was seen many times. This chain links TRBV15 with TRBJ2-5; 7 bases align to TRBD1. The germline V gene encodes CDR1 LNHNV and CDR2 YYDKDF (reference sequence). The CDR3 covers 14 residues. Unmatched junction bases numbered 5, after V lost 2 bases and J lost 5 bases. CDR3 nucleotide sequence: TGTGCCACCAGCAGATATGACAGGGCGGAGACCCAGTACTTC. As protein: CATSRYDRAETQYF.

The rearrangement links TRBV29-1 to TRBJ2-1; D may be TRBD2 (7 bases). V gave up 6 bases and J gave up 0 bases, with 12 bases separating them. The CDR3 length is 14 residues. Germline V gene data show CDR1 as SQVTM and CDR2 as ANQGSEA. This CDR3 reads CSVLRGGSYNEQFF. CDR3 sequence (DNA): TGCAGCGTCCTAAGGGGGGGCTCCTACAATGAGCAGTTCTTC.

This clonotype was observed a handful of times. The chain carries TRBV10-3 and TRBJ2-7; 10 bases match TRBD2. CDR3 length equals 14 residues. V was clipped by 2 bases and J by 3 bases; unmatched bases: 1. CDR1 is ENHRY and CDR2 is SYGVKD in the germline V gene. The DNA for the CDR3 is TGTGCCATCAGTGAGGCTAGCGGGAGCTACGAGCAGTACTTC. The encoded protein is CAISEASGSYEQYF.

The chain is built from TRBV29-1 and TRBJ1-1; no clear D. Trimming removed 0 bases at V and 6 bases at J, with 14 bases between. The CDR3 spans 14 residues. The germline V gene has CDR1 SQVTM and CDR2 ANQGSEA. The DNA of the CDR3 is TGCAGCGTTGAAGAAAGAGCGAGAGTCTCTGAAGCTTTCTTT. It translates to CSVEERARVSEAFF. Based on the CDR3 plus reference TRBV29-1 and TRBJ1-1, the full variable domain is SAVISQKPSRDICQRGTSLTIQCQVDSQVTMMFWYRQQPGQSLTLIATANQGSEATYESGFVIDKFPISRPNLTFSTLTVSNMSPEDSSIYLCSVEERARVSEAFFGQGTRLTVV.

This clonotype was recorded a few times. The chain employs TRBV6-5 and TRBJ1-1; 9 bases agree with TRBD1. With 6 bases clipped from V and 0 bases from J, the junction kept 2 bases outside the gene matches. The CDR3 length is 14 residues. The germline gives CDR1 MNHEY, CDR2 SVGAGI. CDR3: CASRGTGLNTEAFF. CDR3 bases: TGTGCCAGCAGGGGGACAGGGTTGAACACTGAAGCTTTCTTT.